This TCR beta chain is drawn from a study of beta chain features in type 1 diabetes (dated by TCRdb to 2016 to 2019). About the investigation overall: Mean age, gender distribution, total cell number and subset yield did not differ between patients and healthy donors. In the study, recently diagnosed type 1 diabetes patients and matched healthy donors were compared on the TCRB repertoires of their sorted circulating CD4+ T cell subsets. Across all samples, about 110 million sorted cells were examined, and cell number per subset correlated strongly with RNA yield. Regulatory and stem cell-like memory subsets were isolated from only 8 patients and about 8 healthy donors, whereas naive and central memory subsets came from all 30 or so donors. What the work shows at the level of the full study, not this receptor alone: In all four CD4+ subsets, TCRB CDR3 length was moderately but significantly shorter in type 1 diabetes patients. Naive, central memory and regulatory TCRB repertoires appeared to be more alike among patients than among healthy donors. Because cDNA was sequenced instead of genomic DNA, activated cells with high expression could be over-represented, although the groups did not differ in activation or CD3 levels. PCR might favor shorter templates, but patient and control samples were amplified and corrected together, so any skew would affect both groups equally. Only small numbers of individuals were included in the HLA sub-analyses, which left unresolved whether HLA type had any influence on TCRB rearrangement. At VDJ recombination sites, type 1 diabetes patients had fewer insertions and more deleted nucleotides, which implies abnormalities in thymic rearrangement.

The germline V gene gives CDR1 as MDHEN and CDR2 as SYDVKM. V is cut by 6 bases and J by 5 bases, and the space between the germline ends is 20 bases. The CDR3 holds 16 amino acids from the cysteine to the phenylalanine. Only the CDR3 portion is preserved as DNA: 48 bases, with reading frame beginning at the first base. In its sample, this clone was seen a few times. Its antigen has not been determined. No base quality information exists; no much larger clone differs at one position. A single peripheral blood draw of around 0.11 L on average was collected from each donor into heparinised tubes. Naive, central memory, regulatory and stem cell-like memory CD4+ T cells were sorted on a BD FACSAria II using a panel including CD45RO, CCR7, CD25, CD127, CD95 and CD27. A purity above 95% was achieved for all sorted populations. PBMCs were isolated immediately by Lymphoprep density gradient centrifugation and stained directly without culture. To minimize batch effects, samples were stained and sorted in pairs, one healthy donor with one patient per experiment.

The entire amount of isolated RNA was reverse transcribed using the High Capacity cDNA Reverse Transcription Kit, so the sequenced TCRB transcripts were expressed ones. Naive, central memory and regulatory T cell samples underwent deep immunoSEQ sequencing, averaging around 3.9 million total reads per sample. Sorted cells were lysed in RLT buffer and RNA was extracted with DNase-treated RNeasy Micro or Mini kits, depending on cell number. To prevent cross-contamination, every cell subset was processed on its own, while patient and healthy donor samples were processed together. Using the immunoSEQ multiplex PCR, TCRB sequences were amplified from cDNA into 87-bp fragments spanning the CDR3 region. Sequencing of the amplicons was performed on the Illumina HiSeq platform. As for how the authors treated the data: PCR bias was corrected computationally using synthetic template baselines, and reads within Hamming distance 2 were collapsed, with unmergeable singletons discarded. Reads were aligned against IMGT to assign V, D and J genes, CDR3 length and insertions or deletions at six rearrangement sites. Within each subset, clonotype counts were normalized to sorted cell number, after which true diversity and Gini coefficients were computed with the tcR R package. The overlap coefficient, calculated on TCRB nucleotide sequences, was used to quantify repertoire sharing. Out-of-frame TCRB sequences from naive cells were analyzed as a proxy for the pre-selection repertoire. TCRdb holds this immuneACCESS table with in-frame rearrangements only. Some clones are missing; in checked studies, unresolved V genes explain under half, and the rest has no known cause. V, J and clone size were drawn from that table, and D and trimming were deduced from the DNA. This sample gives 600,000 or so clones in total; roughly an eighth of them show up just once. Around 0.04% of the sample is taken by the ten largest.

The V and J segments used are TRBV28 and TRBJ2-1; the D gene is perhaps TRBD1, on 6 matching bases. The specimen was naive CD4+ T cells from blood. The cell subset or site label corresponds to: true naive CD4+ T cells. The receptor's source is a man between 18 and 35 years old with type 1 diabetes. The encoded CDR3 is CASSSSVGQTHNEQFF. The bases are TGTGCCAGCAGCTCCTCGGTCGGACAGACCCACAATGAGCAGTTCTTC.